The clone carrying this T cell receptor (beta chain) appeared many times. Antigen specificity is unknown. TCRdb independently ran MiXCR on the 5' RACE reads; one entry per CDR3 protein. The data show some 150,000 distinct CDR3 sequences, 6% to 7% seen once. The sample is drawn from a study of T-cell memory formation after mild COVID-19. Looking at the study overall: The two donors had largely donor-specific TCR clusters. Study-level results: Nothing confirmed that second-wave clones peaking on day 37 were specific for SARS-CoV-2.

J lost 7 bases, V lost 1 base, and 10 bases had no gene match. Germline lookup yields CDR1 DFQATT and CDR2 SNEGSKA (reference sequence). The CDR3 length is 16 residues. The clonotype originates from an adult woman who had mild COVID-19 (a few samples of this study predate the infection). Cell type and time point are not known. V and J are TRBV20-1 and TRBJ2-1; TRBD2 matches at 10 bases. Sequences were obtained from PBMCs or a T cell subset sorted from them (not recorded which). CDR3 coding DNA: TGCAGTGCTAGAGCCCCCTTAGCGGGAGGTGAGAATGAGCAGTTCTTC. It specifies CSARAPLAGGENEQFF.